The 25 T cell receptor beta chains below all came from one sample that was sequenced in a study of radiation and T cells in renal cell carcinoma (dated by TCRdb to 2020 to 2022). The meaning of the sample's time point label: blood 4 weeks post-SBRT, at nephrectomy. The treatment or condition label here, explained by the study, means: 15 Gy SBRT to primary tumor, nephrectomy 4 weeks later. The library was produced with the immunoSEQ multiplex PCR assay. As stored in TCRdb, this immuneACCESS dataset retains in-frame rearrangements with V and J assigned. A fraction of the clones does not appear; measured against another copy, unresolved V genes explain less than half of the discrepancy, and the remainder lacks a known reason. Present in this sample are approximately 92,000 clones, around four fifths of which were seen just once. Jointly, the top ten make up under 10% of the sample. The sequencing used blood, collected from a patient whose treatment included radiotherapy and nephrectomy. The source of these receptors is a man in his fifties or sixties with renal cell carcinoma.

The rearrangement uses TRBV12-2 and TRBJ1-4; TRBD1, the table's D call, lacks a check against the DNA. TRBV12-2 constitutes a pseudogene. CDR3 size: 20 residues. The CDR3 here is CASRLAPPGTDNATNEKLFF. CDR3 coding DNA: TGTGCAAGTCGCTTAGCTCCGCCCGGGACAGACAATGCAACTAATGAAAAACTGTTTTTT.

V is TRBV19 and J is TRBJ2-4, with a possible D match to TRBD1 (6 bases). Deletions cut 3 bases from V and 1 base from J, with 16 bases between. The germline V gene has CDR1 LNHDA and CDR2 SQIVND (reference sequence). The CDR3 sequence is 17 residues long. This CDR3 reads CASSIPGTFGAKNIQYF. CDR3 DNA sequence: TGTGCCAGTAGTATCCCCGGGACATTCGGGGCCAAAAACATTCAGTACTTC.

The chain couples TRBV29-1 to TRBJ2-3; maybe TRBD2 (6 bases). CDR3 length equals 14 residues. CDR1 is SQVTM, CDR2 ANQGSEA, per germline. The germline V and J ends were trimmed by 4 bases and 3 bases, with 14 bases remaining between them. Here the CDR3 reads CSVAGGSGTDTQYF. CDR3 nucleotide sequence: TGCAGCGTTGCCGGGGGTTCGGGTACAGATACGCAGTATTTT.

The chain has TRBV6-6 and TRBJ1-2; a weak D match, TRBD1 (5 bases). Germline loops: CDR1 MNHNY, CDR2 SVGAGI (reference sequence). The CDR3 is made up of 14 amino acids. V lost 1 base and J lost 6, with 12 bases in between. CDR3 loop: CASSYFSGTDGYTF. The DNA of the CDR3 is TGTGCCAGCAGTTACTTCTCGGGGACGGATGGCTACACCTTC.

V and J are TRBV7-6 and TRBJ2-3; 9 nucleotides agree with TRBD2. In germline, CDR1 is SGHVS, CDR2 FNYEAQ. The trim removed 4 bases at V and 4 bases at J, leaving 6 bases unmatched. CDR3 length: 15 residues. In nucleotides, the CDR3 is TGTGCCAGCAGCTATCGGGCGGGGGGGCCAGATACGCAGTATTTT. Protein: CASSYRAGGPDTQYF.

V is TRBV25-1 and J is TRBJ2-3; D ambiguous. Germline V gives CDR1 MGHDK, CDR2 SYGVNS. CDR3 length: 10 residues. The CDR3 sequence is CAVGVDTQYF. The CDR3, as DNA: TGTGCGGTCGGCGTAGATACGCAGTATTTT.

The chain uses TRBV7-2 and TRBJ2-7; weak D call: TRBD1 (7 bases). V shed 3 bases and J shed 5 bases, with 14 bases lying between them. Germline lookup yields CDR1 SGHTA and CDR2 FQGNSA. There are 14 residues in the CDR3. CDR3 bases: TGTGCCAGCAGCTTCCGGGCAGGGGGGAACGAGCAGTACTTC. This gives the protein CASSFRAGGNEQYF.

The CDR3: CASSGDRLAYGYTF. In DNA form, the CDR3 reads TGTGCCAGCAGCGGGGACAGGCTTGCTTATGGCTACACCTTC. V gene TRBV2 combines with J gene TRBJ1-2; 8 bases align to TRBD1. The CDR3 loop spans 14 amino acids. V trimming: 6 bases; J trimming: 5 bases; junction bases outside the gene matches: 8. Germline V gene sequence: CDR1 SNHLY, CDR2 FYNNEI.

This clone was counted a single time. V is TRBV7-6 and J is TRBJ2-7, with TRBD1 identical over 9 bases. The V and J ends lost 5 bases and 5 bases, in that order; junction bases with no gene match: 7. The CDR3 contains 14 residues. Looked up from germline, CDR1 is SGHVS and CDR2 is FNYEAQ. In nucleotides, the CDR3 is TGTGCCAGCAGCCCCTGGACAGGGGACGACGAGCAGTACTTC. This encodes CASSPWTGDDEQYF.

This clone was found once. The chain combines TRBV4-3 with TRBJ2-7; 10 bases match TRBD1. There are 15 residues in the CDR3. The germline V gene has CDR1 LGHNA and CDR2 YSLEER. The ends lost 1 base at V and 4 bases at J; junction bases unmatched: 4. The CDR3 nucleotides are TGCGCCAGCAGCCAAGGGGGGACAGGGGTGTACGAGCAGTACTTC. Protein product: CASSQGGTGVYEQYF.

V usage is TRBV29-1 and J usage is TRBJ2-5, with 8 bases matching TRBD1. Germline V gene sequence: CDR1 SQVTM, CDR2 ANQGSEA. V shed 8 bases and J 7 bases; nucleotides not matched to a gene: 9. This CDR3 spans 12 amino acids. The CDR3 spells CSMDRAEGTQYF. The DNA of the CDR3 is TGCAGCATGGACAGGGCCGAGGGGACCCAGTACTTC. The full variable domain, completed using reference TRBV29-1 and TRBJ2-5, is SAVISQKPSRDICQRGTSLTIQCQVDSQVTMMFWYRQQPGQSLTLIATANQGSEATYESGFVIDKFPISRPNLTFSTLTVSNMSPEDSSIYLCSMDRAEGTQYFGPGTRLLVL.

The chain combines TRBV7-5 with TRBJ2-2; the table's D call, TRBD2, has no DNA check behind it. TRBV7-5 is recorded as a pseudogene. The CDR3 sequence is 14 residues long. CDR3 loop: CARSYGNHTGELFF. In DNA, the CDR3 is TGTGCCAGAAGCTACGGGAATCACACCGGGGAGCTGTTTTTT.

The chain uses TRBV7-9 and TRBJ1-2, with 8 bases matching TRBD1. J lost 3 bases, V lost 2 bases, and 5 bases had no gene match. CDR3 length: 15 amino acids. Germline CDR1 and CDR2: SEHNR and FQNEAQ (reference sequence). The CDR3 reads CASSLMDRDYYGYTF. CDR3 DNA sequence: TGTGCCAGCAGCTTAATGGACAGGGACTACTATGGCTACACCTTC. The full variable domain, completed using reference TRBV7-9 and TRBJ1-2, is DTGVSQNPRHKITKRGQNVTFRCDPISEHNRLYWYRQTLGQGPEFLTYFQNEAQLEKSRLLSDRFSAERPKGSFSTLEIQRTEQGDSAMYLCASSLMDRDYYGYTFGSGTRLTVV.

This chain links TRBV19 with TRBJ2-2; D is undetermined. Germline V gene data show CDR1 as LNHDA and CDR2 as SQIVND (reference sequence). Trimming removed 4 bases at V and 0 bases at J, with 9 bases between. The CDR3 is made up of 15 amino acids. DNA of the CDR3: TGTGCCAGTAGTAGAGACCGCTCGAACACCGGGGAGCTGTTTTTT. Translating it yields CASSRDRSNTGELFF.

Regarding this clone: At one end the junction does not follow the germline gene, possibly because of a read error. J is TRBJ2-3 and V is TRBV5-4; TRBD1 is a possible D gene (6 bases). The CDR3 runs to 14 residues. Germline V CDR1 and CDR2: SGHNT, YYREEE (reference sequence). CDR3 DNA: TGTACCAGCAGCTTGGGTGGGGGCCTAAATACGCAGTATTTT. It encodes CTSSLGGGLNTQYF. Based on the CDR3 plus reference TRBV5-4 and TRBJ2-3, the full variable domain is ETGVTQSPTHLIKTRGQQVTLRCSSQSGHNTVSWYQQALGQGPQFIFQYYREEENGRGNFPPRFSGLQFPNYSSELNVNALELDDSALYLCTSSLGGGLNTQYFGPGTRLTVL.

J is TRBJ1-1 and V is TRBV5-4; TRBD1 aligns across 8 bases. Losses at the gene ends were 5 bases for V and 4 bases for J; bases not matched to a gene: 13. Germline V gene sequence: CDR1 SGHNT, CDR2 YYREEE (reference sequence). This CDR3 is 16 amino acids long. The CDR3 DNA follows: TGTGCCAGCAGACGGGACAGGCAAGGTTGGGGCACTGAAGCTTTCTTT. It translates to CASRRDRQGWGTEAFF.

This chain connects TRBV5-1 to TRBJ1-4; D gene ambiguous. The V end was cut by 2 bases, the J end by 7 bases, with 21 bases between. Germline CDR1 SGHRS, CDR2 YFSETQ. CDR3 length: 17 residues. CDR3 residues: CASSLRGPATLGEKLFF. The CDR3 DNA is TGCGCCAGCAGCTTACGTGGTCCGGCAACCTTGGGTGAAAAACTGTTTTTT.

The chain recombines TRBV10-3 with TRBJ2-1; 7 bases agree with TRBD1. Germline CDR1 is ENHRY and CDR2 is SYGVKD. J was trimmed by 2 bases and V by 4 bases; bases with no gene match: 5. The CDR3 consists of 15 residues. The CDR3 nucleotides are TGTGCCATCAGTGCTGGACAGGCCACCTACAATGAGCAGTTCTTC. Translated, it gives CAISAGQATYNEQFF.

This clone was detected only a few times. V gene TRBV29-1 combines with J gene TRBJ1-3, with TRBD1 as a possible D gene (5 bases). This CDR3 spans 15 amino acids. The V gene lost 6 bases and the J gene lost 0 bases, with 15 bases spanning the gap. The germline gives CDR1 SQVTM, CDR2 ANQGSEA. This CDR3 reads CSVGNVGVSGNTIYF. The CDR3 DNA reads as TGCAGCGTGGGGAATGTAGGGGTCTCTGGAAACACCATATATTTT.

The chain links TRBV28 to TRBJ1-3, with 7 bases fitting TRBD1. In germline, CDR1 is MDHEN, CDR2 SYDVKM. J was trimmed by 0 bases and V by 4 bases; bases with no gene match: 3. The CDR3 runs 15 residues. CDR3 protein: CASSWDSVSGNTIYF. Here the CDR3 DNA reads TGTGCCAGCAGTTGGGACAGTGTCTCTGGAAACACCATATATTTT.

V and J are TRBV11-1 and TRBJ2-3; D ambiguous. The CDR3 totals 17 residues. V lost 5 bases and J 2 bases, leaving 20 bases between the germline ends. Germline V gene sequence: CDR1 SGHAT, CDR2 FQDESV (reference sequence). The CDR3 DNA reads as TGTGCCAGCAGCCCCAGCCCGGCCGGGCCCTCCACAGATACGCAGTATTTT. This encodes CASSPSPAGPSTDTQYF.

Only one count was recorded for this clone. This chain connects TRBV29-1 to TRBJ2-1; 8 nucleotides align to TRBD1. J gave up 4 bases and V 5 bases, and 13 bases lay outside the gene matches. The CDR3 is 16 residues long. CDR1 SQVTM and CDR2 ANQGSEA come from the germline V gene. The CDR3, as DNA: TGCAGCGTTTCCCATCGGACAGGGACCTTTTACAATGAGCAGTTCTTC. Its protein is CSVSHRTGTFYNEQFF.

The chain combines TRBV9 with TRBJ2-2, with a tentative D call TRBD2 (5 bases). Germline V gene lookup returns CDR1 SGDLS and CDR2 YYNGEE. Trimming took off 0 bases at V and 0 bases at J, with 6 bases between the two ends. This CDR3 is built from 15 residues. Written as DNA, the CDR3 is TGTGCCAGCAGCGTAGCTAGCCCGAACACCGGGGAGCTGTTTTTT. This codes for CASSVASPNTGELFF.

This chain uses TRBV5-4 with TRBJ2-2; unclear D gene. Trimming shortened V by 0 bases and J by 8 bases, and 17 bases separated the two germline ends. In germline, CDR1 is SGHNT, CDR2 YYREEE (reference sequence). This CDR3 is 16 amino acids long. CDR3: CASSLDGPNGPGELFF. In nucleotides, the CDR3 is TGTGCCAGCAGCTTGGACGGACCCAACGGACCTGGGGAGCTGTTTTTT. The full variable domain, its missing parts supplied by reference TRBV5-4 and TRBJ2-2, is ETGVTQSPTHLIKTRGQQVTLRCSSQSGHNTVSWYQQALGQGPQFIFQYYREEENGRGNFPPRFSGLQFPNYSSELNVNALELDDSALYLCASSLDGPNGPGELFFGEGSRLTVL.

The chain links TRBV18 to TRBJ2-2; 7 bases fit TRBD1. J lost 1 base, V lost 6 bases, and 8 bases had no gene match. There are 16 residues in the CDR3. Looked up from germline, CDR1 is KGHSH and CDR2 is LQKENI. This CDR3 is CASSRLWTGNTGELFF. In DNA form, the CDR3 reads TGTGCCAGCTCCCGTTTATGGACAGGGAACACCGGGGAGCTGTTTTTT.